The present TCR beta chain was sequenced within a study of blood T cell repertoires in COVID-19. Study-wide background: PBMCs, B-cell-depleted T cells, or T cells were the source of the cDNA or gDNA that made up the material.

Clones were read by immunoSEQ multiplex PCR, and TCRdb kept only the in-frame ones, dropping some. This sample has 200,000 to 250,000 clones, with approximately 86% found just once. Sequencing was carried out using peripheral blood. This clonotype was sampled from a woman in her twenties or thirties who had recovered from COVID-19.

CDR3 coding DNA: TGTGCCAGCAGCGTAATCATAAGGACAGAACTCTATGGCTACACCTTC. Its translation: CASSVIIRTELYGYTF. The chain combines TRBV9 with TRBJ1-2; TRBD1 might be the D (6 bases). Germline V gene lookup returns CDR1 SGDLS and CDR2 YYNGEE. Trimming pared 1 base from V and 4 bases from J, leaving 17 bases between. This CDR3 comprises 16 residues.